The clone carrying this T cell receptor (beta chain) has just a few counts. What it binds is not known. The trim removed 0 bases at V and 4 bases at J, leaving 7 bases unmatched. This CDR3 contains 16 residues. Germline V CDR1 and CDR2: LGHNA, YSLEER. The study ran its PCR with 60 Vbeta and 13 Jbeta primers. Repertoires were generated with immunoSEQ multiplex PCR, while TCRdb's copy carries only in-frame clones and drops some. This table holds more than 150,000 clones, 70% to 85% found once. These data come from a study of cytomegalovirus exposure and HLA in healthy donors. Study observations and caveats: A later analysis, which compared TCR beta chains of equal frequency, found the HLA-associated ones more clonally expanded.

The rearrangement uses TRBV4-3 and TRBJ1-1; 8 bases align to TRBD1. This sequence was found in a male donor in good health and CMV-seronegative. Sequencing was done on a sample of PBMCs. The CDR3 loop reads CASSQDSRGQSTEAFF. As DNA, the CDR3 is TGCGCCAGCAGCCAAGACTCCAGGGGGCAGAGCACTGAAGCTTTCTTT.